This is a list of T cell receptor beta chains from one sample in a study of blood T cell repertoires in COVID-19. Sequencing was performed with immunoSEQ multiplex PCR; in TCRdb, only in-frame clones are kept and a portion is missing. The data show roughly 54,000 clones, 91% seen once. The sequenced sample consisted of peripheral blood. Every receptor here comes from a woman aged 55-70 years with active or convalescent COVID-19. Both conserved end residues are part of each CDR3. Fields, in order: V gene, J gene, D gene, CDR3 length, clone size, CDR3 DNA, CDR3 protein. A D gene is named only where the DNA matches it firmly. Not all rows give a size; the values are once, few, many and, for expanded clones, a class.

TRBV9	TRBJ2-7	TRBD1	16	NA	TGTGCCAGCAGCCCAGCCGGGACAGGGGGCGCGGGCGAGCAGTACTTC	CASSPAGTGGAGEQYF
TRBV10-1	TRBJ2-2	TRBD1	16	NA	TGCGCCAGCAGTGAGTCGGCGACAGGGCTGACCGGGGAGCTGTTTTTT	CASSESATGLTGELFF
TRBV19	TRBJ2-1	TRBD2	20	NA	TGTGCCAGTAGTATAAGGGGATCGGGAGGGGGAAATGTTAAATACAATGAGCAGTTCTTC	CASSIRGSGGGNVKYNEQFF
TRBV28	TRBJ1-5	NA	17	NA	TGTGCCAGCAGTTGGAAAAAGGGGCTGGGGAACAATCAGCCCCAGCATTTT	CASSWKKGLGNNQPQHF
TRBV10-1	TRBJ1-5	NA	10	few	TGCGCCCCTTTCAATCAGCCCCAGCATTTT	CAPFNQPQHF
TRBV6-2/TRBV6-3	TRBJ2-5	TRBD2	19	NA	TGTGCCAGCAGTTACGACGTGAGGACTAGCGGGAGATATGGAGAGACCCAGTACTTC	CASSYDVRTSGRYGETQYF
TRBV11-2	TRBJ2-1	NA	14	NA	TGTGCCAGCAGCTTAGCGCGGGTTAAGAATGAGCAGTTCTTC	CASSLARVKNEQFF
TRBV3-1/TRBV3-2	TRBJ2-5	NA	14	NA	TGTGCCAGCAGCCAAGGGACAGGAGGGGAGACCCAGTACTTC	CASSQGTGGETQYF
TRBV5-1	TRBJ2-1	TRBD2	16	NA	TGCGCCAGCAGCCCAGGGAGCGGGAGGACTTACAATGAGCAGTTCTTC	CASSPGSGRTYNEQFF
TRBV6-6	TRBJ1-3	NA	17	once	TGTGCCAGCAGTCCAAGCACACAGGGTTCACTCGGAAACACCATATATTTT	CASSPSTQGSLGNTIYF
TRBV3-1/TRBV3-2	TRBJ1-6	NA	12	NA	TGTGCCAGCAGCCAGGGGGGATCACCCCTCCACTTT	CASSQGGSPLHF
TRBV5-1	TRBJ1-2	TRBD1	14	NA	TGCGCCAGCAGCTTGGAGGGGGCCGGCTATGGCTACACCTTC	CASSLEGAGYGYTF
TRBV27	TRBJ1-2	NA	17	NA	TGTGCCAGCACCCCTATGGATAGGGGTTCACTGTTCTATGGCTACACCTTC	CASTPMDRGSLFYGYTF
TRBV6-1	TRBJ2-2	TRBD1	18	NA	TGTGCCAGCAGTGAATCTCGGGGGACAGGGAGGTACACCGGGGAGCTGTTTTTT	CASSESRGTGRYTGELFF
TRBV7-3	TRBJ2-3	NA	14	NA	TGTGCCAGCAGCTTATCTCCAGGCACAGATACGCAGTATTTT	CASSLSPGTDTQYF
TRBV5-1	TRBJ2-1	NA	16	NA	TGCGCCAGCAGCTCTACCGGACTCAGCTCCTACAATGAGCAGTTCTTC	CASSSTGLSSYNEQFF
TRBV7-2	TRBJ1-1	NA	13	NA	TGTGCCAGCAGCCGACAGGAGAACACTGAAGCTTTCTTT	CASSRQENTEAFF
TRBV4-1	TRBJ2-3	NA	14	NA	TGCGCCAGCAGCCAAGAGGGCCGGCCAGATACGCAGTATTTT	CASSQEGRPDTQYF
TRBV27	TRBJ2-6	NA	15	once	TGTGCCAGCAGTTTACAGGGCAGGGGGGCCAACGTCCTGACTTTC	CASSLQGRGANVLTF
TRBV30	TRBJ1-2	NA	13	NA	TGTGCCTGGTCGGCGCAGGCTAACTATGGCTACACCTTC	CAWSAQANYGYTF
TRBV5-1	TRBJ2-3	NA	13	once	TGCGCCAGCAGCGTCAGGACAGTTGATACGCAGTATTTT	CASSVRTVDTQYF
TRBV6-5	TRBJ1-5	NA	14	NA	TGTGCCAGCAGTTATCAGGGAAGCAATCAGCCCCAGCATTTT	CASSYQGSNQPQHF